These T cell receptor beta chains were read from a single sample in a study of blood T cells in healthy people across ages. A single record per CDR3 protein comes from TCRdb applying MiXCR to the 5' RACE reads. The table lists 250,000 to 300,000 distinct CDR3 sequences, 25% to 30% of them singletons. The sample was blood. All receptors derive from a woman in her seventies in good health. The CDR3 runs from the conserved cysteine through the conserved F or W. D genes are given only for firm matches. Expanded clones are given a class, and other clones once, few, many or no size at all.

v_call	j_call	d_call	clone_size	cdr3_nt	cdr3_aa
TRBV10-3	TRBJ2-3	NA	few	TGTGCCATCAGTGAAGGAGAGGCCACGCAGTATTTT	CAISEGEATQYF
TRBV28	TRBJ2-5	NA	few	TGTGCCAGCAGTTTATCCAACAGAGGGGAGACCCAGTACTTC	CASSLSNRGETQYF
TRBV10-3	TRBJ1-1	TRBD1	few	TGTGCCATCAGGGACAGGCCTAACACTGAAGCTTTCTTT	CAIRDRPNTEAFF
TRBV28	TRBJ1-2	NA	NA	TGTGCCAGCGGACCCTCTGGACGGATCTATGGCTACACCTTC	CASGPSGRIYGYTF
TRBV29-1	TRBJ2-1	TRBD1	many	TGCAGCCTGGGGACAGGGTGGGATGAGCAGTTCTTC	CSLGTGWDEQFF
TRBV5-1	TRBJ2-6	NA	few	TGCGCCAGCAGCTTGGGACCATCTGGGGCCAACGTCCCGACTTTC	CASSLGPSGANVPTF
TRBV28	TRBJ1-5	NA	many	TGTGCCAGCAGGAAATCAGGTTTCTTCCAGCCCCAGCATTTT	CASRKSGFFQPQHF
TRBV28	TRBJ2-5	NA	NA	TGTGCCAGCAGTTTAGTAGCGTTCCAAGAGACCCAGTACTTC	CASSLVAFQETQYF
TRBV6-6	TRBJ1-5	NA	many	TGTGCCAGCAGTCCACAGGGACCGGGTAGCAATCAGCCCCAGCATTTT	CASSPQGPGSNQPQHF
TRBV12-3/TRBV12-4	TRBJ1-1	NA	NA	TGTGCCAGCACCCCTCAACTAGGGAACACTGAAGCTTTCTTT	CASTPQLGNTEAFF
TRBV27	TRBJ2-7	NA	few	TGTGCCAGCAGTCCCTCCGAGCTGTACTCCTACGGGCAGTACTTC	CASSPSELYSYGQYF
TRBV28	TRBJ1-1	TRBD1	NA	TGTGCCAGCAGTTTCCAACTCCAGGGGGCGCGCACTGAAGCTTTCTTT	CASSFQLQGARTEAFF
TRBV7-3	TRBJ1-2	TRBD1	NA	TGTGCCAGCAGCCCAGGACAGGGTCAATTTGCCTATGGCTACACCTTC	CASSPGQGQFAYGYTF
TRBV5-1	TRBJ2-7	NA	once	TGCGCCAGCAGCTTGCTAAGCAGGGAAGGAAGAGGCGAGCAGTACTTC	CASSLLSREGRGEQYF
TRBV4-1	TRBJ2-1	NA	NA	TGCGCCAGCAGCGGGGACAACGCCTACAATGAGCAGTTCTTC	CASSGDNAYNEQFF
TRBV28	TRBJ1-5	TRBD1	NA	TGTGCCAGCAGCCCGGGACAGGGGTTTCAGCCCCAGCATTTT	CASSPGQGFQPQHF
TRBV5-4	TRBJ1-1	NA	few	TGTGCCAGCAGCATAACTGGAGAGACTGAAGCTTTCTTT	CASSITGETEAFF
TRBV6-5	TRBJ1-2	NA	few	TGTGCCAGCACTCCCAGTCCCGAATACTATGGCTACACCTTC	CASTPSPEYYGYTF
TRBV20-1	TRBJ2-3	TRBD2	NA	TGCAGTGCTCTTCCCGGGACTAGCAAGCGCGGGGAGCAGTTCTTT	CSALPGTSKRGEQFF
TRBV6-5	TRBJ2-6	NA	few	TGTGCCAGCAGTTACTCTTGGCAGGGGAGCTCTGGGGCCAACGTCCTGACTTTC	CASSYSWQGSSGANVLTF
TRBV6-5	TRBJ1-2	TRBD1	few	TGTGCCAGCACCACGAGAGGGGGCTACTATGGCCACACCTTC	CASTTRGGYYGHTF
TRBV4-3	TRBJ2-5	TRBD1	few	TGCGCCAGCAGCCAAGGGGACAGGGACCAAGAGACCCAGTACTTC	CASSQGDRDQETQYF
TRBV5-5	TRBJ2-5	TRBD2	NA	TGTGCCAGCAGCGAAACTAGCGGGAGGGCCTTGGAGACCCAGTACTTC	CASSETSGRALETQYF
TRBV3-1	TRBJ1-4	TRBD1	many	TGTGCCAGCAGTCTCGGGACAGGGCATGAAAAACTGTTTTTT	CASSLGTGHEKLFF
TRBV20-1	TRBJ1-2	NA	few	TGCAGTGCTGATCTTGCAGGTCACTATGGCTACACCTTC	CSADLAGHYGYTF
TRBV4-3	TRBJ1-6	TRBD1	NA	TGCGCCAGCAGCCAAGATCGGACAGGGGGCCTTTCACCCCTCCACTTT	CASSQDRTGGLSPLHF
TRBV9	TRBJ2-7	TRBD1	NA	TGTGCCAGCAGCGGACAGGGGGCCTACGAGCAGTACTTC	CASSGQGAYEQYF
TRBV20-1	TRBJ2-2	NA	NA	TGCAGTGCTAGGGTGAACACCGGGGAGCTGTTTTTT	CSARVNTGELFF
TRBV6-5	TRBJ2-1	TRBD2	NA	TGTGCCAGCAGGGGACTAAATGAGCAGTTCTTC	CASRGLNEQFF
TRBV28	TRBJ2-5	TRBD2	few	TGTGCCAGCAGTTTAGCCTCAAGCGGGAGTTTAGAGACCCAGTACTTC	CASSLASSGSLETQYF
TRBV6-5	TRBJ2-7	TRBD2	NA	TGTGCCAGCAGTCCCACCGGGACTAGTGCCTACGAGCAGTACTTC	CASSPTGTSAYEQYF
TRBV4-2	TRBJ2-3	TRBD1	NA	TGTGCCAGCAGCCAAGGAAGGACAGGGGCCACAGATACGCAGTATTTT	CASSQGRTGATDTQYF
TRBV7-9	TRBJ1-1	TRBD1	NA	TGTGCCAGCAGCGCAGACAGGGTTATAGTCGGCACTGAAGCTTTCTTT	CASSADRVIVGTEAFF
TRBV7-2	TRBJ2-5	NA	many	TGTGCCAGCAGCTTATGGGTTTCAGAGACCCAGTACTTC	CASSLWVSETQYF
TRBV5-1	TRBJ2-3	NA	few	TGTGCCAGCAGTTTAACAACAGATACGCAGTATTTT	CASSLTTDTQYF
TRBV5-1	TRBJ1-1	TRBD1	NA	TGCGCCAGCAGCTTGGGGACAGGGCTGAACACTGAAGCTTTCTTT	CASSLGTGLNTEAFF
TRBV4-1	TRBJ2-7	TRBD1	few	TGCGCCAGCAGCCAAGGGACAGGCGTCCCCTACGAGCAGTACTTC	CASSQGTGVPYEQYF
TRBV7-3	TRBJ2-3	NA	NA	TGTGCCAGCAGCTTAGAAGGGACAAGCACAGATACGCAGTATTTT	CASSLEGTSTDTQYF
TRBV14	TRBJ2-2	NA	few	TGTGCCAGCAGCCAAGACAATATTTACACCGGGGAGCTGTTTTTT	CASSQDNIYTGELFF
TRBV20-1	TRBJ2-7	NA	few	TGCAGTGCTGTACTCCAGGGCCGCGAGCAGTACTTC	CSAVLQGREQYF